This T cell receptor beta chain was observed in a study of response to subunit inactivated influenza vaccine. Whole-study results and caveats: Every seasonal influenza vaccination brings in few new T cells, the authors suggested.

This clonotype was seen more than once but under ten times. Its antigen is still unknown. TCRdb fed the RT-PCR reads into MiXCR, producing one record per CDR3 protein. Of fewer than 750,000 distinct CDR3 sequences in the sample, around 13% were seen once. Germline V gene lookup returns CDR1 SGHDN and CDR2 FVKESK. After removal of 2 bases from V and 3 bases from J, the junction contained 2 bases not matched to a gene. This CDR3 has 16 residues. Material: PBMCs from blood, obtained 12 days after vaccination. J is TRBJ2-3 and V is TRBV14; 13 bases map to TRBD2. This TCR came from a man aged 50 or older who received an inactivated influenza vaccine. CDR3 sequence (DNA): TGTGCCAGCAGCCAATGGACTAGCGGGAGAACAGATACGCAGTATTTT. Translation: CASSQWTSGRTDTQYF. Together with reference TRBV14 and TRBJ2-3, the CDR3 gives the full variable domain: EAGVTQFPSHSVIEKGQTVTLRCDPISGHDNLYWYRRVMGKEIKFLLHFVKESKQDESGMPNNRFLAERTGGTYSTLKVQPAELEDSGVYFCASSQWTSGRTDTQYFGPGTRLTVL.